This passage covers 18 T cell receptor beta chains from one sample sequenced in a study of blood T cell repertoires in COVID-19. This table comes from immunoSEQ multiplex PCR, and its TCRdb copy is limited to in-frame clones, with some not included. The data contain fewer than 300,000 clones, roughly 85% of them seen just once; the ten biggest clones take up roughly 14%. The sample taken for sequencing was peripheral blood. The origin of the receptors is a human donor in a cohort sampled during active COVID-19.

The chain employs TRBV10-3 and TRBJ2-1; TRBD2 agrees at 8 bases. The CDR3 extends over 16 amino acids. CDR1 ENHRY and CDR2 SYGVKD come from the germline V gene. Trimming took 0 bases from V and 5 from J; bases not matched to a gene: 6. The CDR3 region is CAISESLSGTHNEQFF. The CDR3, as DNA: TGTGCCATCAGTGAGTCCCTTAGCGGGACCCACAATGAGCAGTTCTTC.

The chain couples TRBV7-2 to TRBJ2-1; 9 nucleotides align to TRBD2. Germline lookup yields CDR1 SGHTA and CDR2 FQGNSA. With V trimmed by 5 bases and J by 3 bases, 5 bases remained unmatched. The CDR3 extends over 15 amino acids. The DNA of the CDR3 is TGTGCCAGCAGCCTGACTAGCGGCTACTACAATGAGCAGTTCTTC. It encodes CASSLTSGYYNEQFF.

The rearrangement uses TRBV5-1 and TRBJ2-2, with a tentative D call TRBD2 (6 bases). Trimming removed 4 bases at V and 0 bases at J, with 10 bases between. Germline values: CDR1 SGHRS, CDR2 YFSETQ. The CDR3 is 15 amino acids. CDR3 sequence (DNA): TGCGCCAGCAGCCCCACTAGCTCGAACACCGGGGAGCTGTTTTTT. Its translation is CASSPTSSNTGELFF.

The CDR3 DNA is TGCGCCAGCAGTATGGGACTAGCTGTCGATGAGCAGTTCTTC. Residues: CASSMGLAVDEQFF. This chain joins TRBV5-1 and TRBJ2-1; TRBD2 matches at 9 bases. Trimming at V came to 5 bases and at J to 8 bases, leaving 8 bases not matched to a gene. The CDR3 totals 14 residues. Germline V lookup: CDR1 SGHRS, CDR2 YFSETQ.

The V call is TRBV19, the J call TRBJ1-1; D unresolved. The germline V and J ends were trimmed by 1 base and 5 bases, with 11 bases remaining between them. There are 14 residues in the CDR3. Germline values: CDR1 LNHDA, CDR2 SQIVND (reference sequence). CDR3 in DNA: TGTGCCAGTAGTATAGGAGGGTTGAGTACTGAAGCTTTCTTT. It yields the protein CASSIGGLSTEAFF.

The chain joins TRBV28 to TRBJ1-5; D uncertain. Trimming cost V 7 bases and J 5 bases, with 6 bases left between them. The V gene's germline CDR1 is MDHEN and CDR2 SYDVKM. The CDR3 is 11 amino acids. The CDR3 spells CASMSYQPQHF. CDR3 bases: TGTGCCAGCATGTCGTATCAGCCCCAGCATTTT.

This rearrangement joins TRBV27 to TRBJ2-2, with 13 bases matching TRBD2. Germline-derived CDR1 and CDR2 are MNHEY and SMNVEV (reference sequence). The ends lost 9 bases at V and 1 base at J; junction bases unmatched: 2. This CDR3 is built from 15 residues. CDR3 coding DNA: TGTGCCAGTGGACTAGCGGGAGAGAACACCGGGGAGCTGTTTTTT. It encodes CASGLAGENTGELFF.

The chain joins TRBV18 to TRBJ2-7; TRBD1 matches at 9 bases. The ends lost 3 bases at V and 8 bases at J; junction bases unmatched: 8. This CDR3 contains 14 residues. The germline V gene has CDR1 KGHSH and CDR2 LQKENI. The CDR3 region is CASSPSRTGDQQYF. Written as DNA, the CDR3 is TGTGCCAGCTCACCCTCCCGGACAGGGGACCAGCAGTACTTC.

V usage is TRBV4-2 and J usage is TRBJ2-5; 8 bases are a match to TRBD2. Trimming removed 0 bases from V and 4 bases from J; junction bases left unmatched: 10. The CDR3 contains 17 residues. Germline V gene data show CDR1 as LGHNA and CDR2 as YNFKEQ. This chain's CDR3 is CASSQDLRAGVGETQYF. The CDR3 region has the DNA TGTGCCAGCAGCCAAGATCTCAGAGCGGGAGTGGGAGAGACCCAGTACTTC.

The CDR3 region has the DNA TGTGCCAGTAGTATAGACCTCGGCTACGAGCAGTACTTC. Residues: CASSIDLGYEQYF. The chain joins TRBV19 to TRBJ2-7; D is undetermined. The CDR3 sequence is 13 residues long. Germline CDR1 LNHDA, CDR2 SQIVND (reference sequence). Trimming took 0 bases from V and 3 from J, leaving 6 bases between them.

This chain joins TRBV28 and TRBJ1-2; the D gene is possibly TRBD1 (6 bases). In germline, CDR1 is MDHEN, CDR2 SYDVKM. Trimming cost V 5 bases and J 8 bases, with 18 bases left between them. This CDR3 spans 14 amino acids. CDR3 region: CASSLSQGGGGYTF. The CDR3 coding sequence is TGTGCCAGCAGTCTATCCCAAGGGGGGGGAGGCTACACCTTC.

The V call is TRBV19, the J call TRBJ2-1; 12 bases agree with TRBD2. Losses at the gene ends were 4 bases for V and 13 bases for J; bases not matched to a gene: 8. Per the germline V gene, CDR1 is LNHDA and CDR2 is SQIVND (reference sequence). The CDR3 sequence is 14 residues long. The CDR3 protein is CASSTRLAGVGQFF. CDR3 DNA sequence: TGTGCCAGTAGTACCAGACTAGCGGGAGTGGGACAGTTCTTC.

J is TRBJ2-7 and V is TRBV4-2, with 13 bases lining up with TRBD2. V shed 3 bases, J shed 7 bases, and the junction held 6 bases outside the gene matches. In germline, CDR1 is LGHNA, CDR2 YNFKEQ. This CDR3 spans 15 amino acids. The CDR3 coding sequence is TGTGCCAGCAGCCACGGGACTAGCGGGGCGGGAGAGCAGTACTTC. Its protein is CASSHGTSGAGEQYF.

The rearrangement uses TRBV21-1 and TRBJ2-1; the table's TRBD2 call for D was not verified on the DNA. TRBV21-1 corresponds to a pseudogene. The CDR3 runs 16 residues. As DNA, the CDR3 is TGTGCCAGCACCTACATTGGCGGGAGACCCTACAATGAGCAGTTCTTC. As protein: CASTYIGGRPYNEQFF.

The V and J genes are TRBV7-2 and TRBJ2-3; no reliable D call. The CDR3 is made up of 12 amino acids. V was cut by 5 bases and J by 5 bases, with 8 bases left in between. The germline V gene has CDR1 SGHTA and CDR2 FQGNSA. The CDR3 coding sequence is TGTGCCAGCAGCCCCTACGGAGATACGCAGTATTTT. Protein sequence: CASSPYGDTQYF. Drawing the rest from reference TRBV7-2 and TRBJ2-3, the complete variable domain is GAGVSQSPSNKVTEKGKDVELRCDPISGHTALYWYRQSLGQGLEFLIYFQGNSAPDKSGLPSDRFSAERTGGSVSTLTIQRTQQEDSAVYLCASSPYGDTQYFGPGTRLTVL.

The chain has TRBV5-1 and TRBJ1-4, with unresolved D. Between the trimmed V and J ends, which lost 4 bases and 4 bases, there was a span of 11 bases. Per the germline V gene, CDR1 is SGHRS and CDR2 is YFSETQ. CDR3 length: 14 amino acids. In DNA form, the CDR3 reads TGCGCCAGCAGCCCCGGGATGTTTAATGAAAAACTGTTTTTT. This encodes CASSPGMFNEKLFF.

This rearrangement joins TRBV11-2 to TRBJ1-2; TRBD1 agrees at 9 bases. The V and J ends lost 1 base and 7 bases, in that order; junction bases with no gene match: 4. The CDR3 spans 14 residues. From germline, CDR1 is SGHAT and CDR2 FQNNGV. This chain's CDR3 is CASSLVPDRGGYTF. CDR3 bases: TGTGCCAGCAGCTTAGTTCCGGACAGGGGTGGCTACACCTTC.

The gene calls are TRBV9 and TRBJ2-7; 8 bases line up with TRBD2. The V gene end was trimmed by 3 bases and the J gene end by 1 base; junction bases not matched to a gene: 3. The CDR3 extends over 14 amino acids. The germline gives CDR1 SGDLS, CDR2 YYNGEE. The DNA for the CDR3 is TGTGCCAGCAGCGCGACTAGCGTTTCCTACGAGCAGTACTTC. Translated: CASSATSVSYEQYF.